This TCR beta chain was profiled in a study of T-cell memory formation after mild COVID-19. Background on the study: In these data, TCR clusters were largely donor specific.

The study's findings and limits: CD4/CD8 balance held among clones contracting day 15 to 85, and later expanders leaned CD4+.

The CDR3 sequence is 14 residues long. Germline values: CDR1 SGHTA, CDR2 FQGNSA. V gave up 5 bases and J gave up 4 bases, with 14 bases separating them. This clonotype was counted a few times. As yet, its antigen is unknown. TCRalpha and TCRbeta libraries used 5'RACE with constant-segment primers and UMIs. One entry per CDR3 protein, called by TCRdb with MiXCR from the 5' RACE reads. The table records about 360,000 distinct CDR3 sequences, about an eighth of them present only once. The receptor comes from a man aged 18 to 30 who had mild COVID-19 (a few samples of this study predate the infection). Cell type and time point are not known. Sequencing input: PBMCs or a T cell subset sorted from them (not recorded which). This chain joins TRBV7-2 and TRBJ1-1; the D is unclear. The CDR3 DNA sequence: TGTGCCAGCAGCAAGACCCTCCTAGGCACTGAAGCTTTCTTT. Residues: CASSKTLLGTEAFF. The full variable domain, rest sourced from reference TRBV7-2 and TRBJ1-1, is GAGVSQSPSNKVTEKGKDVELRCDPISGHTALYWYRQSLGQGLEFLIYFQGNSAPDKSGLPSDRFSAERTGGSVSTLTIQRTQQEDSAVYLCASSKTLLGTEAFFGQGTRLTVV.